Shown below are 30 T cell receptor beta chains from a single sample sequenced in a study of blood T cell repertoires in COVID-19 (dated by TCRdb to the early 2020s). The library was produced with the immunoSEQ multiplex PCR assay. The table was pulled from immuneACCESS by TCRdb, which kept in-frame rearrangements only. Such tables lose some clones; where checked, under half of the loss comes from unresolved V genes, and the rest has no known cause. A total of 140,000 or so clones appear in this sample, 65% to 85% of them only once. The ten largest clones take up 5% of the sample. Sequences were obtained from peripheral blood. These receptors originate from a woman between 45 and 65 years old with acute or convalescent COVID-19.

This chain links TRBV25-1 with TRBJ2-2; no firm D call. CDR1 is MGHDK and CDR2 is SYGVNS in the germline V gene. The CDR3 totals 16 residues. The ends were cut back, 0 bases at V and 5 bases at J, with 13 bases in the middle. The CDR3 DNA sequence: TGTGCCAGCAGTGAATATGAGTCCACCACGACCGGGGAGCTGTTTTTT. This codes for CASSEYESTTTGELFF.

The rearrangement uses TRBV5-6 and TRBJ1-2; D perhaps matches TRBD1 (6 bases). The CDR3 is 14 amino acids. Germline V gene sequence: CDR1 SGHDT, CDR2 YYEEEE. V was clipped by 0 bases and J by 4 bases, with 10 bases between them. This CDR3 is CASSLAPGAYGYTF. CDR3 DNA sequence: TGTGCCAGCAGCTTGGCCCCAGGGGCCTATGGCTACACCTTC.

The chain has TRBV9 and TRBJ2-3; D unresolved. The CDR3 is 13 amino acids. V was pared by 0 bases and J by 5 bases, with 7 bases between. Per germline, CDR1 SGDLS and CDR2 YYNGEE. DNA of the CDR3: TGTGCCAGCAGCGTAGCGCCGGTAGATACGCAGTATTTT. It is translated as CASSVAPVDTQYF.

A few counts support this clone. The gene calls are TRBV6-2 or TRBV6-3 and TRBJ2-7; D gene unclear. Germline loops: CDR1 MNHEY, CDR2 SVGEGT. The CDR3 runs 11 residues. With 6 bases removed from V and 5 bases from J, the gap between germline ends came to 8 bases. The CDR3 protein is CASSRQHEQYF. The CDR3 bases are TGTGCCAGCAGCAGACAACACGAGCAGTACTTC.

V usage is TRBV12-3 or TRBV12-4 and J usage is TRBJ2-7; 9 nucleotides match TRBD1. This CDR3 has 13 residues. Trimming at V came to 5 bases and at J to 6 bases, leaving 5 bases not matched to a gene. CDR3 nucleotide sequence: TGTGCCAGCAGTCGGGACAGGGCCGCCGAGCAGTACTTC. It specifies CASSRDRAAEQYF.

The rearrangement joins TRBV27 to TRBJ2-5; 9 bases agree with TRBD1. CDR1 MNHEY and CDR2 SMNVEV come from the germline V gene (reference sequence). J gave up 5 bases and V 4 bases, and 5 bases lay outside the gene matches. The CDR3 has 14 residues. The CDR3 loop reads CASSSGQGRETQYF. The CDR3 coding sequence is TGTGCCAGCAGTTCCGGACAGGGGAGGGAGACCCAGTACTTC.

The chain combines TRBV5-1 with TRBJ1-2; TRBD1 matches at 7 bases. CDR1 and CDR2 (germline): SGHRS, YFSETQ. CDR3 size: 15 residues. Unmatched junction bases numbered 11, after V lost 3 bases and J lost 6 bases. Here the CDR3 reads CASSWGRDSFNGYTF. CDR3 bases: TGCGCCAGCAGCTGGGGACGGGACAGCTTCAATGGCTACACCTTC.

This sequence joins TRBV5-1 and TRBJ2-7, with D tentatively TRBD1 (5 bases). With 5 bases removed from V and 6 bases from J, the gap between germline ends came to 15 bases. Germline V gene data show CDR1 as SGHRS and CDR2 as YFSETQ. This CDR3 region has 13 residues. The DNA of the CDR3 is TGCGCCAGCAGTCCGGACACCCTCAGCGAGCAGTACTTC. It translates to CASSPDTLSEQYF.

The CDR3: CATKQEGPEAFF. In DNA form, the CDR3 reads TGTGCCACTAAACAGGAGGGGCCTGAAGCTTTCTTT. J is TRBJ1-1 and V is TRBV25-1, with D perhaps matching TRBD1 (5 bases). The V and J ends lost 10 bases and 6 bases respectively, with 15 bases between them. The CDR3 has 12 residues. Germline V gene sequence: CDR1 MGHDK, CDR2 SYGVNS.

This chain joins TRBV18 and TRBJ1-6; 9 positions match TRBD1. This CDR3 comprises 16 residues. Germline V lookup: CDR1 KGHSH, CDR2 LQKENI. V gave up 4 bases and J gave up 5 bases; unmatched junction bases: 6. The CDR3 protein is CASSLSGTGNNSPLHF. CDR3 sequence (DNA): TGTGCCAGCTCACTTTCCGGGACAGGGAATAATTCACCCCTCCACTTT.

The chain uses TRBV4-3 and TRBJ2-1, with a weak D call TRBD2 (6 bases). The V end was cut by 4 bases, the J end by 4 bases, with 17 bases between. The CDR3 is 16 amino acids. Germline assignment: CDR1 LGHNA and CDR2 YSLEER. DNA of the CDR3: TGCGCCAGCAGCCCTGATACGGGGGTCTCTTACAATGAGCAGTTCTTC. Its protein product is CASSPDTGVSYNEQFF.

The chain combines TRBV28 with TRBJ1-4, with D unclear. Trimming took off 3 bases at V and 7 bases at J, with 15 bases between the two ends. The CDR3 runs to 15 residues. CDR1 and CDR2 from the germline V gene are MDHEN and SYDVKM. The chain's CDR3 is CASSFFAGKGEKLFF. The CDR3 nucleotides are TGTGCCAGCAGTTTTTTTGCAGGAAAAGGTGAAAAACTGTTTTTT.

The V gene is TRBV12-3 or TRBV12-4, the J gene TRBJ1-3; 8 nucleotides agree with TRBD1. V lost 6 bases and J lost 4; bases outside the gene matches: 2. The CDR3 has 13 residues. The CDR3 loop is CASRTGDGNTIYF. The CDR3 DNA reads TGTGCCAGCAGGACAGGGGACGGAAACACCATATATTTT.

This clone was seen many times. This chain joins TRBV7-2 and TRBJ1-5, with TRBD1 matching over 7 bases. This CDR3 contains 15 residues. Germline loops: CDR1 SGHTA, CDR2 FQGNSA. Unmatched junction bases numbered 13, after V lost 5 bases and J lost 9 bases. The DNA of the CDR3 is TGTGCCAGCAGCCCGATGACAGGGCGCGAGGGGCCCCAGCATTTT. Protein: CASSPMTGREGPQHF.

The table lists this clone with a count of one. This chain joins TRBV6-5 and TRBJ1-2; D is ambiguous. The CDR3 consists of 11 residues. Germline V gene lookup returns CDR1 MNHEY and CDR2 SVGAGI. Trimming left V 2 bases short and J 8 bases short, with 6 bases between. CDR3 DNA: TGTGCCAGCAGTTACGTTATGGGCTACACCTTC. It translates to CASSYVMGYTF.

DNA of the CDR3: TGTGCCAGCACTAGCGGAGAGAACACTGAAGCTTTCTTT. This codes for CASTSGENTEAFF. The gene calls are TRBV6-5 and TRBJ1-1; the D is unclear. Germline V gene sequence: CDR1 MNHEY, CDR2 SVGAGI. This CDR3 has 13 amino acids. The V end lost 7 bases, the J end lost 1 base, and 10 bases lay between the germline ends.

The chain uses TRBV12-5 and TRBJ2-5; 7 positions agree with TRBD2. The V segment lost 4 bases and the J segment 5 bases; nucleotides outside the gene matches: 13. Germline values: CDR1 LGHNT, CDR2 FRNRAP. The CDR3 length is 16 residues. CDR3: CASGSPSAGDGETQYF. In DNA, the CDR3 is TGTGCTAGTGGTTCCCCTTCGGCGGGGGACGGTGAGACCCAGTACTTC.

The chain is built from TRBV27 and TRBJ1-5, with D possibly being TRBD1 (5 bases). V lost 3 bases and J lost 9, with 21 bases in between. Germline CDR1 MNHEY, CDR2 SMNVEV (reference sequence). The CDR3 contains 16 residues. Here the CDR3 DNA reads TGTGCCAGCAGTTTGCAGTGGGCAGGCCAGGGTGGGCCCCAGCATTTT. This translates into CASSLQWAGQGGPQHF.

J is TRBJ1-6 and V is TRBV9, with TRBD1 matching over 10 bases. The length of the CDR3 is 16 residues. V dropped 3 bases and J dropped 6; count of bases not matched to a gene: 6. The germline gives CDR1 SGDLS, CDR2 YYNGEE. This chain's CDR3 is CASSAEGTGANSPLHF. CDR3 sequence (DNA): TGTGCCAGCAGCGCCGAAGGGACAGGGGCTAATTCACCCCTCCACTTT.

The chain is built from TRBV29-1 and TRBJ1-1; TRBD1 aligns across 10 bases. The CDR3 runs to 15 residues. CDR1 is SQVTM, CDR2 ANQGSEA, per germline. The trim removed 6 bases at V and 4 bases at J, leaving 11 bases unmatched. The CDR3 bases are TGCAGCGTCTCCGAGGGGGGACAGGGGAGCACTGAAGCTTTCTTT. It translates to CSVSEGGQGSTEAFF.

The rearrangement joins TRBV20-1 to TRBJ2-7; the D is unclear. In germline, CDR1 is DFQATT, CDR2 SNEGSKA (reference sequence). The CDR3 loop spans 13 amino acids. V was clipped by 3 bases and J by 4 bases, with 13 bases between them. In DNA, the CDR3 is TGCAGTGCTAGTAGGTCAGGATTATACGAGCAGTACTTC. Protein product: CSASRSGLYEQYF.

The rearrangement links TRBV6-6 to TRBJ1-2; the D gene is possibly TRBD1 (5 bases). Germline CDR1 is MNHNY and CDR2 is SVGAGI (reference sequence). The V end was cut by 7 bases, the J end by 7 bases, with 19 bases between. The CDR3 sequence is 14 residues long. This CDR3 is CASTLGIGGVGYTF. The CDR3 nucleotides read TGTGCCAGCACCCTAGGGATCGGGGGGGTTGGCTACACCTTC.

There are a few counts of this clone. The chain carries TRBV7-6 and TRBJ2-1; 10 bases fit TRBD2. The CDR3 extends over 16 amino acids. In germline, CDR1 is SGHVS, CDR2 FNYEAQ. Unmatched junction bases numbered 9, after V lost 3 bases and J lost 7 bases. DNA of the CDR3: TGTGCCAGCAGCTTTCCAAGCGGGGGGGCTAGTAATGAGCAGTTCTTC. Residues: CASSFPSGGASNEQFF.

J is TRBJ2-3 and V is TRBV7-2; D is ambiguous. The ends were cut back, 1 base at V and 2 bases at J, with 13 bases in the middle. Germline V lookup: CDR1 SGHTA, CDR2 FQGNSA. The length of the CDR3 is 16 residues. This chain's CDR3 is CASSLGMTRHTDTQYF. The CDR3 DNA reads TGTGCCAGCAGCTTAGGTATGACAAGGCACACAGATACGCAGTATTTT.

This clone was found a few times. This chain joins TRBV7-2 and TRBJ1-2; the D is unclear. V dropped 1 base and J dropped 7 bases, with 7 bases sitting between them. This CDR3 has 12 residues. The germline CDR1 and CDR2 sequences are SGHTA and FQGNSA. CDR3 in DNA: TGTGCCAGCAGCTTAGGCTGGAGTGGCTACACCTTC. Protein sequence: CASSLGWSGYTF.

For the CDR3, the DNA is TGCAGTGCTAGTTTAAGAGCAGGGGGAGATGAAGCTTTCTTT. Translated, it gives CSASLRAGGDEAFF. J is TRBJ1-1 and V is TRBV20-1, with 7 bases identical to TRBD1. Per germline, CDR1 DFQATT and CDR2 SNEGSKA (reference sequence). With V trimmed by 3 bases and J by 7 bases, 11 bases remained unmatched. The length of the CDR3 is 14 residues.

The chain combines TRBV5-1 with TRBJ2-3, with 9 bases matching TRBD1. CDR1 is SGHRS, CDR2 YFSETQ, per germline. The V segment lost 5 bases and the J segment 3 bases; nucleotides outside the gene matches: 4. This CDR3 comprises 14 residues. For the CDR3, the DNA is TGCGCCAGCAGGCTGGGACAGGGAACAGATACGCAGTATTTT. It translates to CASRLGQGTDTQYF.

This chain joins TRBV5-1 and TRBJ1-2; possible D gene TRBD1, 5 bases. Germline V gene lookup returns CDR1 SGHRS and CDR2 YFSETQ. This CDR3 is 14 amino acids long. Trimming took 4 bases from V and 8 from J, leaving 18 bases between them. The CDR3 sequence: CASSPSTGHLGYTF. DNA for the CDR3: TGCGCCAGCAGCCCCAGCACAGGCCACCTGGGCTACACCTTC.

The rearrangement joins TRBV9 to TRBJ1-3; D is unclear. Germline V gene data show CDR1 as SGDLS and CDR2 as YYNGEE. The V and J ends lost 4 bases and 5 bases respectively, with 19 bases between them. This CDR3 contains 16 residues. The CDR3 region has the DNA TGTGCCAGCAGCCCTTCGGACGGAGGAAGGCGAAACACCATATATTTT. This translates into CASSPSDGGRRNTIYF.

The V and J genes are TRBV5-5 and TRBJ2-7; 11 bases fit TRBD1. Germline trimming cut 4 bases from V and 4 bases from J; bases unmatched to any gene: 10. The germline CDR1 and CDR2 sequences are SGHKS and YYEKEE (reference sequence). This CDR3 region has 16 residues. In DNA form, the CDR3 reads TGTGCCAGCAGCCAAGACCCGGGACAGGGGGTGTACGAGCAGTACTTC. Encoded protein: CASSQDPGQGVYEQYF. The full variable domain, its missing parts supplied by reference TRBV5-5 and TRBJ2-7, is DAGVTQSPTHLIKTRGQQVTLRCSPISGHKSVSWYQQVLGQGPQFIFQYYEKEERGRGNFPDRFSARQFPNYSSELNVNALLLGDSALYLCASSQDPGQGVYEQYFGPGTRLTVT.